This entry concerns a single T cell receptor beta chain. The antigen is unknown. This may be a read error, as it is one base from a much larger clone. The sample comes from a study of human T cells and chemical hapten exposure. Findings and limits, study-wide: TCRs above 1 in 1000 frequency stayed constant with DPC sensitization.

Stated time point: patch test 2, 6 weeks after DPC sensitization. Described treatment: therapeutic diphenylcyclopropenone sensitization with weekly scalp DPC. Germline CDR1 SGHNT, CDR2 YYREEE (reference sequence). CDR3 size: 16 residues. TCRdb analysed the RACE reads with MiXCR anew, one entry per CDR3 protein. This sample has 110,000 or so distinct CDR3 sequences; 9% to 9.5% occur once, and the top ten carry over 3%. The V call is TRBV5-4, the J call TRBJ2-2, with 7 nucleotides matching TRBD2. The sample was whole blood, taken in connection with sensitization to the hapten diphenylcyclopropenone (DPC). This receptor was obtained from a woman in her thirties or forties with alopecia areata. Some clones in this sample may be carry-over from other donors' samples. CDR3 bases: TGTGCCAGCAGCGACCGGGACTATGGAGGCACCGGGGATCTGTTTTTT. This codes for CASSDRDYGGTGDLFF.